One and the same sample provided the 29 T cell receptor beta chains below, sequenced in a study of tumor-infiltrating lymphocytes in primary liver carcinoma. Investigators took RNA and DNA out together from 20-30 mg of unsorted bulk tissue. TCR beta cDNA was prepared out of roughly 490 ng total RNA by means of a constant-region primer. ARM-PCR, slightly modified, supplied the TCR beta libraries through three nested multiplex PCR rounds. Amplification in the first two PCR rounds was performed using TRBV1-TRBV30 forward primers and a C-beta reverse primer for around 9 cycles each. From the multiplex PCR reads, TCRdb called clonotypes with MiXCR, one entry per CDR3 protein. The table lists 100,000 or so distinct CDR3 sequences, more than 65% of them singletons. The sequencing sample was made of liver tumor tissue from sampling region 2. Subset in this sample: tumor region T2, inferior pole. Receptor source: a woman aged 55-75 years with primary liver carcinoma and hepatitis B virus infection.

On this clonotype itself: The conserved final phenylalanine or tryptophan is absent from the CDR3, which likely points to a read error. The chain couples TRBV6-1 to TRBJ2-7; TRBD1 matches 7 bases. CDR1 and CDR2 from the germline V gene are MNHNS and SASEGT. CDR3 length: 15 residues. CDR3 region: CANSYSGTAFHEQYL. The CDR3 DNA reads as TGTGCCAACAGTTACTCGGGGACAGCGTTCCACGAGCAGTACCTC.

As to this clonotype: At one end the junction does not follow the germline gene, possibly because of a read error. The chain employs TRBV12-3 or TRBV12-4 and TRBJ2-2, with D perhaps matching TRBD1 or TRBD2 (6 bases each). This CDR3 comprises 15 residues. The CDR3 sequence is CASSVRKGGTGEVLF. The CDR3 DNA reads TGTGCCAGCAGTGTTCGGAAGGGGGGCACCGGGGAGGTGCTTTTT.

The rearrangement links TRBV28 to TRBJ2-1; D not certain. The germline gives CDR1 MDHEN, CDR2 SYDVKM. The V and J ends lost 5 bases and 4 bases respectively, with 12 bases between them. This CDR3 is 14 amino acids long. In DNA form, the CDR3 reads TGTGCCAGCAGTGACTGGATGCGGTACAATGAGCAGTTCTTC. This sequence encodes CASSDWMRYNEQFF.

The chain is built from TRBV11-2 and TRBJ2-7; 7 nucleotides line up with TRBD1. After removal of 5 bases from V and 11 bases from J, the junction contained 15 bases not matched to a gene. The CDR3 covers 14 residues. CDR1 and CDR2 from the germline V gene are SGHAT and FQNNGV. The CDR3 here is CASSPRQGPNYEYF. The DNA for the CDR3 is TGTGCCAGCAGCCCCCGACAGGGTCCCAACTACGAGTACTTC. Drawing the rest from reference TRBV11-2 and TRBJ2-7, the complete variable domain is EAGVAQSPRYKIIEKRQSVAFWCNPISGHATLYWYQQILGQGPKLLIQFQNNGVVDDSQLPKDRFSAERLKGVDSTLKIQPAKLEDSAVYLCASSPRQGPNYEYFGPGTRLTVT.

This clonotype was seen a few times. The V gene is TRBV28, the J gene TRBJ2-2, with TRBD2 matching 9 bases. The trim removed 6 bases at V and 0 bases at J, leaving 2 bases unmatched. The germline gives CDR1 MDHEN, CDR2 SYDVKM. There are 15 residues in the CDR3. CDR3 DNA: TGTGCCAGCAGAGCTAGCGGGACGAACACCGGGGAGCTGTTTTTT. This sequence encodes CASRASGTNTGELFF.

Note on this clonotype: It may be a read error: a sequence one base away is much more abundant. The rearrangement uses TRBV30 and TRBJ2-5; TRBD2 aligns across 9 bases. The CDR3 consists of 14 residues. CDR1 and CDR2 (germline): GTSNPN, SVGIG (reference sequence). As DNA, the CDR3 is TGTGGCTGGAGCCTGGGACTAGCAGCAGAGACCCAGTACTTC. Translation: CGWSLGLAAETQYF. Combining the CDR3 with reference TRBV30 and TRBJ2-5 gives the whole variable domain SQTIHQWPATLVQPVGSPLSLECTVEGTSNPNLYWYRQAAGRGLQLLFYSVGIGQISSEVPQNLSASRPQDRQFILSSKKLLLSDSGFYLCGWSLGLAAETQYFGPGTRLLVL.

Notes on this clonotype: One end of the junction does not line up with germline, which may come from a read error. The chain combines TRBV10-3 with TRBJ2-3; perhaps TRBD2 as D (6 bases). CDR3 length: 14 residues. Germline lookup yields CDR1 ENHRY and CDR2 SYGVKD. The CDR3 bases are TGTACCATTTCGGAGCGGGCGAACACAGATCCGCAGTATTTT. It yields the protein CTISERANTDPQYF.

This clonotype occurred many times. The chain's CDR3 is CASTDSLYGYTF. DNA of the CDR3: TGTGCCAGCACTGATAGCCTCTATGGCTACACCTTC. V and J are TRBV6-6 and TRBJ1-2; D is unclear. CDR1 and CDR2 from the germline V gene are MNHNY and SVGAGI (reference sequence). The V end lost 7 bases, the J end lost 4 bases, and 10 bases lay between the germline ends. This CDR3 has 12 amino acids.

Details on this clonotype: This could be a read error, since a much larger clone is one nucleotide away. The V and J genes are TRBV29-1 and TRBJ1-2; D unclear. The CDR3 loop spans 13 amino acids. Per the germline V gene, CDR1 is SQVTM and CDR2 is ANQGSEA. The CDR3 nucleotides read TGCAGCGTTGATGACACCCCTAACTGTGGCTACACCTTC. Amino acids: CSVDDTPNCGYTF. Based on the CDR3 plus reference TRBV29-1 and TRBJ1-2, the full variable domain is SAVISQKPSRDICQRGTSLTIQCQVDSQVTMMFWYRQQPGQSLTLIATANQGSEATYESGFVIDKFPISRPNLTFSTLTVSNMSPEDSSIYLCSVDDTPNCGYTFGSGTRLTVV.

The rearrangement uses TRBV20-1 and TRBJ1-3; possible D gene TRBD1, 6 bases. CDR1 and CDR2 (germline): DFQATT, SNEGSKA (reference sequence). CDR3 size: 14 residues. V shed 5 bases and J shed 3 bases, with 14 bases lying between them. CDR3 sequence reads: CSAESRGSGNTIYF. The CDR3 region has the DNA TGCAGTGCTGAAAGTAGGGGGAGTGGAAACACCATATATTTT.

About this clonotype: The final CDR3 position lacks the conserved phenylalanine or tryptophan, pointing to a likely read error. V gene TRBV5-1 combines with J gene TRBJ2-7; the match to TRBD2 covers 12 bases. The CDR3 totals 16 residues. V was pared by 1 base and J by 10 bases, with 12 bases of the junction left unmatched. Germline lookup yields CDR1 SGHRS and CDR2 YFSETQ. The CDR3: CASSLTSGRTNSNQYS. CDR3 nucleotide sequence: TGCGCCAGCAGCTTGACTAGCGGGAGGACCAACTCCAATCAGTACTCC.

The rearrangement links TRBV5-1 to TRBJ2-3, with 7 bases identical to TRBD2. The CDR3 covers 15 residues. Germline lookup yields CDR1 SGHRS and CDR2 YFSETQ. Trimming at V came to 4 bases and at J to 2 bases, leaving 7 bases not matched to a gene. In DNA, the CDR3 is TGCGCCAGCAGCGCCCTTGCGGGGGACACAGATACGCAGTATTTT. Its protein is CASSALAGDTDTQYF.

This clonotype was picked up a small number of times. Mismatch with germline at one junction end may stem from a read error. V is TRBV11-2 and J is TRBJ1-4; no definite D call. CDR3 size: 15 residues. CDR1 is SGHAT and CDR2 is FQNNGV in the germline V gene. Here the CDR3 reads CASSLEGSGGWKLYF. The CDR3 DNA reads as TGTGCCAGCAGCTTAGAGGGGTCAGGTGGTTGGAAACTGTATTTT.

In the case of this clonotype: Possible read error: a much larger clone is one base away. The chain joins TRBV30 to TRBJ2-7; D gene unclear. Trimming removed 5 bases at V and 2 bases at J, with 16 bases between. The CDR3 spans 14 residues. Germline loops: CDR1 GTSNPN, CDR2 SVGIG (reference sequence). The CDR3 nucleotides are TGTGCCTGGTGTAGAATTGCGAGAACCTACGAGCAGTACTTC. It yields the protein CAWCRIARTYEQYF.

The rearrangement uses TRBV2 and TRBJ2-1, with D tentatively TRBD2 (5 bases). There are 13 residues in the CDR3. V lost 7 bases to trimming and J lost 5 bases, with 12 bases between them. CDR1 and CDR2 (germline): SNHLY, FYNNEI. CDR3 nucleotides: TGTGCCAGCAATTACCTCGGGAACAATGAGCAGTTCTTC. Translated: CASNYLGNNEQFF.

Details on this clonotype: One end of the junction does not line up with germline, which may come from a read error. V is TRBV12-3 or TRBV12-4 and J is TRBJ2-7; TRBD2 is a possible D gene (6 bases). The CDR3 is 16 residues long. CDR3 nucleotides: TGTGCCAGCAGTTTTTGGGACTTGGTGAGTACCTACGAGCATTACTTC. Translated, it gives CASSFWDLVSTYEHYF.

The V gene is TRBV29-1, the J gene TRBJ2-6; D is undetermined. Trimming shortened V by 8 bases and J by 1 base, and 9 bases separated the two germline ends. The germline CDR1 and CDR2 sequences are SQVTM and ANQGSEA. The CDR3 contains 13 residues. CDR3 region: CSPRKSGANVLTF. CDR3 DNA: TGCAGCCCCCGTAAATCTGGGGCCAACGTCCTGACTTTC.

Comment on this clonotype: This clone may be a read error of a much larger clone one base away. The chain has TRBV5-4 and TRBJ1-1, with TRBD1 matching over 7 bases. Germline V gives CDR1 SGHNT, CDR2 YYREEE (reference sequence). The length of the CDR3 is 15 residues. Here the CDR3 DNA reads TGTGCCAGCAGCCCTGGACAGGACCGGAACACTGGAGCTTTCTTT. Its translation: CASSPGQDRNTGAFF.

This clonotype appeared a single time. The genes are TRBV11-2 and TRBJ2-3; tentatively, D is TRBD1 (5 bases). The CDR3 loop spans 14 amino acids. Trimming removed 8 bases at V and 15 bases at J, with 27 bases between. Germline assignment: CDR1 SGHAT and CDR2 FQNNGV. The CDR3 bases are TGTGCCAGCGGCATGGGGCTTCCCACAGATATGCAATATTTT. It yields the protein CASGMGLPTDMQYF.

Note on this clonotype: This may arise from a read error, as a much more abundant clone is one base away. The chain is built from TRBV14 and TRBJ1-1, with 10 bases identical to TRBD1. This CDR3 comprises 18 residues. Germline V gene data show CDR1 as SGHDN and CDR2 as FVKESK. In DNA form, the CDR3 reads TGTGCCAGCAGCCAATACCGGCTGACAGGGGGCTGGGACACTGATGCTTTCTTT. Residues: CASSQYRLTGGWDTDAFF.

This clonotype was recorded once. Germline is not matched at one junction end, which may reflect a read error. The chain has TRBV12-5 and TRBJ2-2; D is perhaps TRBD2 (6 bases). This CDR3 comprises 14 residues. Per the germline V gene, CDR1 is LGHNT and CDR2 is FRNRAP. CDR3 bases: TGTGTTAGCGGTTTGGGCCAAATTCTCGAGGAGCCGTTTTTT. Protein sequence: CVSGLGQILEEPFF.

On this clonotype itself: One junction end disagrees with the germline gene, perhaps due to a read error. The V call is TRBV13, the J call TRBJ2-1, with 9 bases fitting TRBD2. The germline CDR1 and CDR2 sequences are PRHDT and FYEKMQ (reference sequence). CDR3 length equals 19 residues. The CDR3 coding sequence is TGTGCCAGCAGCTCACGCTCTGATTCTAGCGGGGACTCCTACAATGGGCAGTTCTTC. It translates to CASSSRSDSSGDSYNGQFF.

This clonotype was picked up many times. V usage is TRBV7-9 and J usage is TRBJ1-2; D is perhaps TRBD1 (6 bases). Germline V lookup: CDR1 SEHNR, CDR2 FQNEAQ (reference sequence). V was cut by 5 bases and J by 7 bases, with 11 bases left in between. The CDR3 loop spans 12 amino acids. In nucleotides, the CDR3 is TGTGCCAGCAGCGTGGACAGTCGTGGCTACACCTTC. This codes for CASSVDSRGYTF.

To note about this clonotype: It may be a read error: a sequence one base away is much more abundant. This chain uses TRBV4-1 with TRBJ2-3; D might be TRBD2 (6 bases). The CDR3 runs 16 residues. Germline V gene data show CDR1 as MGHRA and CDR2 as YSYEKL. V was clipped by 4 bases and J by 1 base, with 15 bases between them. The CDR3 reads CASSLHRGLGTDTQYF. The CDR3, as DNA: TGCGCCAGCAGCCTCCACCGGGGGTTGGGCACAGATACGCAGTATTTT.

As for this clonotype: One junction end disagrees with the germline gene, perhaps due to a read error. V gene TRBV4-1 combines with J gene TRBJ2-2, with no clear D. Germline CDR1 reads MGHRA; CDR2 reads YSYEKL. The CDR3 has 17 residues. CDR3 sequence reads: CATSQDHPRYPPGELFF. The CDR3 nucleotides are TGCGCCACCAGCCAAGATCATCCAAGGTACCCTCCCGGGGAGCTGTTTTTT.

CDR3 residues: CARNPALGAGSGANVLTF. In DNA, the CDR3 is TGTGCGCGAAACCCCGCGCTGGGGGCGGGCTCTGGGGCCAACGTCCTGACTTTC. The J gene is TRBJ2-6, the V gene TRBV28, with a weak D call TRBD1 (6 bases). Germline assignment: CDR1 MDHEN and CDR2 SYDVKM. The CDR3 covers 18 residues.

About this clonotype itself: This clone may be a read error of a much larger clone one base away. The V call is TRBV5-6, the J call TRBJ2-7; TRBD2 aligns across 8 bases. The CDR3 runs to 13 residues. Germline V lookup: CDR1 SGHDT, CDR2 YYEEEE. CDR3 in amino acids: CTSSSSGRHEQYF. The CDR3 nucleotides are TGTACCAGCAGCTCCAGCGGGAGACACGAGCAGTACTTC.

About this clonotype itself: Since the CDR3 does not end with the conserved phenylalanine or tryptophan, this likely comes from a read error. This sequence joins TRBV11-2 and TRBJ2-7; no clear D. The CDR3 consists of 15 residues. CDR1 and CDR2 (germline): SGHAT, FQNNGV. V was trimmed by 9 bases and J by 6 bases, leaving 24 bases between them. CDR3 region: CARSIDPGHTSEQYL. CDR3 nucleotide sequence: TGTGCCAGGAGCATAGACCCAGGCCATACGTCCGAGCAGTACCTC.

The chain links TRBV11-2 to TRBJ1-2; D gene ambiguous. The V and J ends lost 5 bases and 8 bases respectively, with 3 bases between them. The CDR3 contains 9 residues. Germline V CDR1 and CDR2: SGHAT, FQNNGV. CDR3 residues: CASSHGYTF. The CDR3 DNA reads as TGTGCCAGCAGCCACGGCTACACCTTC.